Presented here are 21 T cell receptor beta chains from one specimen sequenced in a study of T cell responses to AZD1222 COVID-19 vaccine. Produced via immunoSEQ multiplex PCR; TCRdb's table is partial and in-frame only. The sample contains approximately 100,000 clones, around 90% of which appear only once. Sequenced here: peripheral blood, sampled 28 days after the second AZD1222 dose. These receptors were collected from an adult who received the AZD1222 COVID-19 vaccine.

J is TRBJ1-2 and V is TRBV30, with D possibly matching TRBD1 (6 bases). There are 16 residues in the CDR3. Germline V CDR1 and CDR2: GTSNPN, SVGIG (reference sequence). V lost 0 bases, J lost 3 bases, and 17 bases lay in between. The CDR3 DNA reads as TGTGCCTGGAGTGTTTTGGTCACAGGGCTTGACTATGGCTACACCTTC. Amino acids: CAWSVLVTGLDYGYTF.

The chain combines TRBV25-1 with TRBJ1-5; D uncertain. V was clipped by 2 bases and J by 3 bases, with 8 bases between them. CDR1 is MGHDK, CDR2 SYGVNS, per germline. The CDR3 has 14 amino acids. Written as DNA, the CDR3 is TGTGCCAGCAGTGAAGGGCCGCTCAATCAGCCCCAGCATTTT. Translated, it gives CASSEGPLNQPQHF. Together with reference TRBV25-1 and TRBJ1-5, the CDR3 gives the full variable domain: EADIYQTPRYLVIGTGKKITLECSQTMGHDKMYWYQQDPGMELHLIHYSYGVNSTEKGDLSSESTVSRIRTEHFPLTLESARPSHTSQYLCASSEGPLNQPQHFGDGTRLSIL.

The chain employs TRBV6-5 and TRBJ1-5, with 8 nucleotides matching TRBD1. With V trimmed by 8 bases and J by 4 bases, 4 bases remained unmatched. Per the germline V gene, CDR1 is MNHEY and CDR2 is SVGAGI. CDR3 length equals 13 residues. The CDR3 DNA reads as TGTGCCAGCTCGGACAGGGAGAATCAGCCCCAGCATTTT. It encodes CASSDRENQPQHF.

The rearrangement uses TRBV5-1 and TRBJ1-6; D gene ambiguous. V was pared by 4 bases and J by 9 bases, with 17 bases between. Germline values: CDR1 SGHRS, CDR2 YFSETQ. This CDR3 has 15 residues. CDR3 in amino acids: CASSPEMAKGSPLHF. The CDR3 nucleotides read TGCGCCAGCAGCCCCGAGATGGCCAAGGGTTCACCCCTCCACTTT.

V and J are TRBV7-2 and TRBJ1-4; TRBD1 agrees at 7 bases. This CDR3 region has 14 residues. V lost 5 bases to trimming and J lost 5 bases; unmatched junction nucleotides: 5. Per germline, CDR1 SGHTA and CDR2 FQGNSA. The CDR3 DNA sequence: TGTGCCAGCAGCCGGGGGGACAGAAATGAAAAACTGTTTTTT. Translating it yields CASSRGDRNEKLFF.

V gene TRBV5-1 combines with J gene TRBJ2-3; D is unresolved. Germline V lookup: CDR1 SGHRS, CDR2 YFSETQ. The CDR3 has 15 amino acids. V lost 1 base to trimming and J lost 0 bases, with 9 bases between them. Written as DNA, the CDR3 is TGCGCCAGCAGCTTGAGGGTTGCTAGCACAGATACGCAGTATTTT. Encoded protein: CASSLRVASTDTQYF.

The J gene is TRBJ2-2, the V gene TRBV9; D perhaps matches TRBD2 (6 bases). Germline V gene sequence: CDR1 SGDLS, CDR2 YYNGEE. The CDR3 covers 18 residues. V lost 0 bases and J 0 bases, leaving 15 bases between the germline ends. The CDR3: CASSVGLGWRANTGELFF. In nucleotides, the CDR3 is TGTGCCAGCAGCGTAGGCCTAGGATGGAGGGCGAACACCGGGGAGCTGTTTTTT.

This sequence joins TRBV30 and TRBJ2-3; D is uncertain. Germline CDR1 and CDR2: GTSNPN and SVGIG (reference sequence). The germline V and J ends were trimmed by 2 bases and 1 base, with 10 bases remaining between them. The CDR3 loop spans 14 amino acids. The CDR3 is CAWSSSGGTDTQYF. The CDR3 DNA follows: TGTGCCTGGAGTTCCTCAGGAGGCACAGATACGCAGTATTTT.

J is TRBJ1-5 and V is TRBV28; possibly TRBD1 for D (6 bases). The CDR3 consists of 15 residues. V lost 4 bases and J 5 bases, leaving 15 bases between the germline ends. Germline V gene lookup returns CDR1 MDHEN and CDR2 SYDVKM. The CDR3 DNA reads TGTGCCAGCAGTTCGTCCGGGGGGCGGGATCAGCCCCAGCATTTT. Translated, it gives CASSSSGGRDQPQHF.

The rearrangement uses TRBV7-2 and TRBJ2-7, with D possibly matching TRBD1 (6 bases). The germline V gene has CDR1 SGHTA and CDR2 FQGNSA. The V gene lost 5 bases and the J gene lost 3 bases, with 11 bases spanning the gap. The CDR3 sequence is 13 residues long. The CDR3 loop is CASSQDSIYEQYF. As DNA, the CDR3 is TGTGCCAGCAGCCAGGACAGCATCTACGAGCAGTACTTC.

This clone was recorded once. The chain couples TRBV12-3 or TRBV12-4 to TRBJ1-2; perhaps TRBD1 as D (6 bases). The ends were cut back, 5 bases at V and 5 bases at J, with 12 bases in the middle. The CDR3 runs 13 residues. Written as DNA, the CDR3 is TGTGCCAGCAGTGAGACAGGTGGTTATGGCTACACCTTC. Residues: CASSETGGYGYTF.

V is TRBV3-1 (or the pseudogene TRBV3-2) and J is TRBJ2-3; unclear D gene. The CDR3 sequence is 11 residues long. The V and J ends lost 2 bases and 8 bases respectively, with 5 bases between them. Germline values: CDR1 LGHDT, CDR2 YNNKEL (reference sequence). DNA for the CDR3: TGTGCCAGCAGCCAATTAGGTACGCAGTATTTT. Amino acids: CASSQLGTQYF.

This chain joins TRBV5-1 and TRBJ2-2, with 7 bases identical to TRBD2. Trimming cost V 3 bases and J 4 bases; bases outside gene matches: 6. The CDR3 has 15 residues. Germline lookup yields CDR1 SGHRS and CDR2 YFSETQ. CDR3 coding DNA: TGCGCCAGCAGCTGGGGGGGTGGCACCACCGGGGAGCTGTTTTTT. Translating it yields CASSWGGGTTGELFF.

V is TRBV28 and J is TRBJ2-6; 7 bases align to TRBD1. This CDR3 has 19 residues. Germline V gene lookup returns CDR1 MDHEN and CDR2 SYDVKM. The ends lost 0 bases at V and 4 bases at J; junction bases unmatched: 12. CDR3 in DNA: TGTGCCAGCAGTTTATGGGAAAAAGGGGGCCCTCCAGGGGCCAACGTCCTGACTTTC. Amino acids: CASSLWEKGGPPGANVLTF.

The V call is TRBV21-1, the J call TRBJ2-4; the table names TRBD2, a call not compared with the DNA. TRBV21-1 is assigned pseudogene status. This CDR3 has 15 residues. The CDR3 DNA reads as TGTGCCAGCAGGATGGGGGGAGATGCCAAAAACATTCAGTACTTC. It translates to CASRMGGDAKNIQYF.

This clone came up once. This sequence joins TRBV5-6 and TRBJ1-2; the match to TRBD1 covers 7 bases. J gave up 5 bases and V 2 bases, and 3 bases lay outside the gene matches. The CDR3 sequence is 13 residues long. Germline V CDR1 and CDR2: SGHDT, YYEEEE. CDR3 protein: CASSFRGEYGYTF. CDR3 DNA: TGTGCCAGCAGCTTCAGGGGGGAGTATGGCTACACCTTC.

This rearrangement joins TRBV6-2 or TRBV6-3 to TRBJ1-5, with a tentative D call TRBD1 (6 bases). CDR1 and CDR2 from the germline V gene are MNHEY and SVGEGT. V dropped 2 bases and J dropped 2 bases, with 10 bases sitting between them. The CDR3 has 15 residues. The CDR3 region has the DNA TGTGCCAGCAGTTACGACAGACAGGGCAATCAGCCCCAGCATTTT. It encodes CASSYDRQGNQPQHF.

This CDR3 reads CASSLGGYAYNEQFF. The CDR3 nucleotides read TGTGCCAGCAGCTTGGGCGGCTATGCGTACAATGAGCAGTTCTTC. The chain is built from TRBV7-9 and TRBJ2-1; no clear D. CDR3 length: 15 amino acids. Germline V gene sequence: CDR1 SEHNR, CDR2 FQNEAQ (reference sequence). V lost 3 bases to trimming and J lost 4 bases, with 13 bases between them.

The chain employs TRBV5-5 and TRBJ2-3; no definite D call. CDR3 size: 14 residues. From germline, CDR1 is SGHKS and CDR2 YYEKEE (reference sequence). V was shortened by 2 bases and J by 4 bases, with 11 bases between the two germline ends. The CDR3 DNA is TGTGCCAGCAGCTTCGGCGTCATCGCAGATACGCAGTATTTT. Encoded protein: CASSFGVIADTQYF.

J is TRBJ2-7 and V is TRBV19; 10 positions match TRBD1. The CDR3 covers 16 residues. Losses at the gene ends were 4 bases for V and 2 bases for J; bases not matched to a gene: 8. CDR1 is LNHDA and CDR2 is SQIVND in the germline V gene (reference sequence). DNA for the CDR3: TGTGCCAGTAGTAGAGGGACAGGGGTTGTACCCTACGAGCAGTACTTC. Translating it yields CASSRGTGVVPYEQYF. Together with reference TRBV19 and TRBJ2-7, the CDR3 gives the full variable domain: DGGITQSPKYLFRKEGQNVTLSCEQNLNHDAMYWYRQDPGQGLRLIYYSQIVNDFQKGDIAEGYSVSREKKESFPLTVTSAQKNPTAFYLCASSRGTGVVPYEQYFGPGTRLTVT.

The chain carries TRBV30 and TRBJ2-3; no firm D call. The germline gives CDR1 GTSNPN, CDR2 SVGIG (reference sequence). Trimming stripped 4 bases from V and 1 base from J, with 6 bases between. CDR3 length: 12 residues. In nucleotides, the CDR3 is TGTGCCTGGAATCTCGGCACAGATACGCAGTATTTT. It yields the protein CAWNLGTDTQYF.